The subject of this entry is one TCR beta chain. This sample is drawn from a study of blood T cell repertoires in COVID-19. At the level of the study: The study drew acute and convalescent COVID-19 samples from the United States, Italy and Spain.

In the original analysis: Reference gene primer amplification gave estimated nucleated cell counts. Method: immunoSEQ multiplex PCR; TCRdb's copy keeps in-frame clones and lacks some. V, J and clone size were drawn from that table, and D and trimming were deduced from the DNA. The sample includes 44,000 or so clones, less than 70% of them seen just once. Sequencing was performed on peripheral blood. The receptor comes from a man older than 75 with acute or convalescent COVID-19.

This CDR3 is CASGASARMRETQYF. For the CDR3, the DNA is TGTGCTAGTGGGGCTAGCGCTCGAATGAGGGAGACCCAGTACTTC. The rearrangement joins TRBV12-5 to TRBJ2-5; D is perhaps TRBD2 (6 bases). CDR1 is LGHNT and CDR2 is FRNRAP in the germline V gene. The CDR3 spans 15 residues. Trimming pared 6 bases from V and 5 bases from J, leaving 19 bases between.